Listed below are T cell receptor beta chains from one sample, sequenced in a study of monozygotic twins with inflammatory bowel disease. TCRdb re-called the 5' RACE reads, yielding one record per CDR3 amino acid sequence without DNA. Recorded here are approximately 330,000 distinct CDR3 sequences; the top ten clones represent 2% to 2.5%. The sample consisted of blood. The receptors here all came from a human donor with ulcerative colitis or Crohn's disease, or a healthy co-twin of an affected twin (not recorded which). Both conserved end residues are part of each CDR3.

CDR3aa: CASSLGLADLTDTQYF
j_gene: TRBJ2-3
v_gene: TRBV5-1

CDR3aa: CASSQVEGKRGYTF
j_gene: TRBJ1-2
v_gene: TRBV4-2

CDR3aa: CASSRGGASNTGELFF
j_gene: TRBJ2-2
v_gene: TRBV11-1

CDR3aa: CASSVGGLNQPQHF
j_gene: TRBJ1-5
v_gene: TRBV27

CDR3aa: CASSFLAGQGNNEQFF
j_gene: TRBJ2-1
v_gene: TRBV7-2

CDR3aa: CASSLDRDTHQPQHF
j_gene: TRBJ1-5
v_gene: TRBV5-5

CDR3aa: CASSLNGQNYGYTF
j_gene: TRBJ1-2
v_gene: TRBV7-9

CDR3aa: CASRQYPYEQYF
j_gene: TRBJ2-7
v_gene: TRBV27

CDR3aa: CASSYSGTGGQPQHF
j_gene: TRBJ1-5
v_gene: TRBV6-5

CDR3aa: CASSLTSGGANTGELFF
j_gene: TRBJ2-2
v_gene: TRBV5-1

CDR3aa: CASSQGQGSGYTF
j_gene: TRBJ1-2
v_gene: TRBV4-3

CDR3aa: CASSHAGQASYEQYF
j_gene: TRBJ2-7
v_gene: TRBV4-1

CDR3aa: CATSDRGVREQGTDTQYF
j_gene: TRBJ2-3
v_gene: TRBV24-1

CDR3aa: CASSFLSVGNSPLHF
j_gene: TRBJ1-6
v_gene: TRBV5-1

CDR3aa: CASSPPRSGRDEQYF
j_gene: TRBJ2-7
v_gene: TRBV18

CDR3aa: CASSLVGGVSTEAFF
j_gene: TRBJ1-1
v_gene: TRBV7-2

CDR3aa: CASSLSGPNQPQHF
j_gene: TRBJ1-5
v_gene: TRBV5-1

CDR3aa: CAWNRGRSEAFF
j_gene: TRBJ1-1
v_gene: TRBV30

CDR3aa: CSAHLGEDIKNIQYF
j_gene: TRBJ2-4
v_gene: TRBV29-1

CDR3aa: CASRGGPNTGELFF
j_gene: TRBJ2-2
v_gene: TRBV4-3

CDR3aa: CASSLDTSNYGYTF
j_gene: TRBJ1-2
v_gene: TRBV7-9

CDR3aa: CASSRRVIDGYTF
j_gene: TRBJ1-2
v_gene: TRBV5-6

CDR3aa: CASTERPSGYEQYF
j_gene: TRBJ2-7
v_gene: TRBV5-1

CDR3aa: CASSPPGFGANVLTF
j_gene: TRBJ2-6
v_gene: TRBV4-1

CDR3aa: CASSLVGGSSNQPQHF
j_gene: TRBJ1-5
v_gene: TRBV7-2

CDR3aa: CASSFSPGSEQFF
j_gene: TRBJ2-1
v_gene: TRBV5-1

CDR3aa: CASSFFDYRAEQRYTEAFF
j_gene: TRBJ1-1
v_gene: TRBV12-3/TRBV12-4

CDR3aa: CASSEGHSTDTQYF
j_gene: TRBJ2-3
v_gene: TRBV5-1

CDR3aa: CASGGGATDTQYF
j_gene: TRBJ2-3
v_gene: TRBV7-9

CDR3aa: CSVGQNREKLFF
j_gene: TRBJ1-4
v_gene: TRBV29-1

CDR3aa: CASRPEGDSNQPQHF
j_gene: TRBJ1-5
v_gene: TRBV12-3/TRBV12-4